What follows describes a single TCR beta chain. Its antigen is currently unknown. The study ran the assay at deep level. The repertoire was sequenced with immunoSEQ multiplex PCR; TCRdb's copy has only in-frame clones and lacks some. The sample shows millions of clones, over 85% of them seen only once. This entry is derived from a study of shared clonotypes between healthy human individuals. The CDR3 consists of 16 residues. The J segment lost 8 bases and the V segment lost 1 base, leaving 12 bases of the junction unmatched. CDR1 is MNHEY and CDR2 is SVGAGI in the germline V gene. Findings and limits, study-wide: The rarefaction results pointed to incomplete sorted-subset sequencing despite large depth.

This clonotype was obtained from a man in his late teens or twenties in good health. Source material: naive CD4+ T cells sorted from blood. Regarding subset: CD45RA+ positively selected. V usage is TRBV6-5 and J usage is TRBJ1-2; 8 bases agree with TRBD1. The CDR3 loop reads CASSYWADRALNGYTF. The CDR3 DNA reads TGTGCCAGCAGTTACTGGGCGGACAGGGCTTTAAACGGCTACACCTTC.